This entry lists 29 T cell receptor beta chains sequenced from one sample in a study of control samples from healthy donors and cancer patients. The method was immunoSEQ multiplex PCR; TCRdb's version includes in-frame clones alone and lacks a portion of them. The sample records 95,000 to 150,000 clones, roughly nine tenths being singletons. Sequencing input: blood. These receptors were collected from a man aged 50 or older in good health.

The chain combines TRBV5-6 with TRBJ2-2; 9 bases are a match to TRBD1. Trimming removed 3 bases from V and 7 bases from J; junction bases left unmatched: 1. Germline assignment: CDR1 SGHDT and CDR2 YYEEEE. The CDR3 consists of 13 residues. DNA of the CDR3: TGTGCCAGCAGCTGGGGACAGGGCGGGGAGCTGTTTTTT. Translating gives CASSWGQGGELFF.

The genes are TRBV10-3 and TRBJ2-7; 9 nucleotides align to TRBD1. With 5 bases clipped from V and 2 bases from J, the junction kept 16 bases outside the gene matches. Germline CDR1 reads ENHRY; CDR2 reads SYGVKD. CDR3 length: 18 amino acids. DNA for the CDR3: TGTGCCATCAGTAGGACAGGGGAAGGGGTGGGAAGAACCTACGAGCAGTACTTC. Its translation is CAISRTGEGVGRTYEQYF.

The rearrangement joins TRBV6-2 or TRBV6-3 to TRBJ2-1, with unresolved D. Per the germline V gene, CDR1 is MNHEY and CDR2 is SVGEGT. V dropped 1 base and J dropped 2 bases, with 9 bases sitting between them. The length of the CDR3 is 15 residues. In DNA, the CDR3 is TGTGCCAGCAGTTACTGGGTTCTGACCTACAATGAGCAGTTCTTC. Protein product: CASSYWVLTYNEQFF.

The rearrangement links TRBV18 to TRBJ1-2, with D possibly being TRBD1 (6 bases). The CDR3 contains 16 residues. Trimming took off 3 bases at V and 2 bases at J, with 16 bases between the two ends. Germline V CDR1 and CDR2: KGHSH, LQKENI. In DNA, the CDR3 is TGTGCCAGCTCACCTACCGGGCTAGGGGGGAACTATGGCTACACCTTC. Protein: CASSPTGLGGNYGYTF.

The CDR3 nucleotides are TGCGCCAGCAGTGAGGGTGGGAGCAATCAGCCCCAGCATTTT. The encoded protein is CASSEGGSNQPQHF. V is TRBV5-1 and J is TRBJ1-5; D is unclear. V gave up 5 bases and J gave up 1 base, with 10 bases separating them. The CDR3 runs to 14 residues. Germline CDR1 is SGHRS and CDR2 is YFSETQ.

This clone was seen a few times. V and J are TRBV27 and TRBJ1-6, with TRBD1 matching 9 bases. The germline V gene has CDR1 MNHEY and CDR2 SMNVEV (reference sequence). The ends lost 8 bases at V and 7 bases at J; junction bases unmatched: 6. The CDR3 has 14 residues. The CDR3 protein is CASGPGQGNSPLHF. DNA of the CDR3: TGTGCCAGCGGACCGGGACAGGGAAATTCACCCCTCCACTTT.

In DNA form, the CDR3 reads TGTGCCAGCAGTTATCGACAGTATTCACCCCTCCACTTT. It yields the protein CASSYRQYSPLHF. J is TRBJ1-6 and V is TRBV6-5; D may be TRBD1 (5 bases). With 3 bases removed from V and 8 bases from J, the gap between germline ends came to 8 bases. This CDR3 is 13 amino acids long. CDR1 is MNHEY, CDR2 SVGAGI, per germline.

The CDR3 coding sequence is TGTGCCAGCAGCTTGGAGGCCGTCTCTGGAAACACCATATATTTT. Translated, it gives CASSLEAVSGNTIYF. The V and J genes are TRBV5-4 and TRBJ1-3; D is unresolved. Between the trimmed V and J ends, which lost 0 bases and 0 bases, there was a span of 7 bases. CDR1 is SGHNT, CDR2 YYREEE, per germline (reference sequence). The CDR3 length is 15 residues.

The chain recombines TRBV5-4 with TRBJ2-1; D is unclear. Trimming pared 4 bases from V and 10 bases from J, leaving 15 bases between. The length of the CDR3 is 13 residues. Germline V lookup: CDR1 SGHNT, CDR2 YYREEE (reference sequence). In DNA, the CDR3 is TGTGCCAGCAGCCTGGCTGGTAGCAACGAGCAGTTCTTC. It yields the protein CASSLAGSNEQFF.

The V call is TRBV20-1, the J call TRBJ2-7; the D gene is possibly TRBD1 (5 bases). The CDR3 covers 11 residues. The germline V gene has CDR1 DFQATT and CDR2 SNEGSKA (reference sequence). Trimming took off 0 bases at V and 7 bases at J, with 7 bases between the two ends. The CDR3, as DNA: TGCAGTGCTAGAGAAGGGGTAGAGCAGTACTTC. As protein: CSAREGVEQYF.

This chain links TRBV6-5 with TRBJ1-2; 7 positions match TRBD1. The junction had 6 bases not matched to a gene; V was cut back by 5 bases and J by 0 bases. The CDR3 runs to 15 residues. Germline assignment: CDR1 MNHEY and CDR2 SVGAGI. CDR3 sequence reads: CASSRQGLPNYGYTF. In nucleotides, the CDR3 is TGTGCCAGCAGTAGACAGGGACTACCTAACTATGGCTACACCTTC.

On this clone itself: The sample holds other DNA sequences that translate to the same CDR3. The V gene is TRBV12-3 or TRBV12-4, the J gene TRBJ1-2; no definite D call. The CDR3 contains 13 residues. The V gene lost 6 bases and the J gene lost 0 bases, with 8 bases spanning the gap. This CDR3 is CASSLQANYGYTF. The DNA of the CDR3 is TGTGCCAGCAGCCTACAAGCTAACTATGGCTACACCTTC.

This chain joins TRBV6-2 or TRBV6-3 and TRBJ1-1; D gene uncertain. Deletions cut 2 bases from V and 1 base from J, with 14 bases between. This CDR3 has 16 residues. CDR1 MNHEY and CDR2 SVGEGT come from the germline V gene. This CDR3 is CASSYMRERPNTEAFF. CDR3 bases: TGTGCCAGCAGTTACATGCGGGAACGCCCGAACACTGAAGCTTTCTTT.

V and J are TRBV6-5 and TRBJ2-3; 7 bases are shared with TRBD2. The CDR3 covers 14 residues. Germline values: CDR1 MNHEY, CDR2 SVGAGI. CDR3 in DNA: TGTGCAACGGGGGAAGCTAGCGGCGCAGATACGCAGTATTTT. Amino acids: CATGEASGADTQYF.

This sequence joins TRBV9 and TRBJ2-1; 11 bases are a match to TRBD2. V was clipped by 0 bases and J by 5 bases; unmatched bases: 7. CDR3 length: 17 amino acids. The germline V gene encodes CDR1 SGDLS and CDR2 YYNGEE. CDR3 sequence: CASSVVPLAGGHNEQFF. The CDR3 DNA reads as TGTGCCAGCAGCGTAGTCCCCTTAGCGGGGGGGCACAATGAGCAGTTCTTC.

The chain combines TRBV19 with TRBJ2-3; D is ambiguous. This CDR3 region has 15 residues. The germline V and J ends were trimmed by 7 bases and 0 bases, with 14 bases remaining between them. Germline CDR1 LNHDA, CDR2 SQIVND (reference sequence). In DNA, the CDR3 is TGTGCCAGTACCCCTCCCGGACCCAGCACAGATACGCAGTATTTT. Translation gives CASTPPGPSTDTQYF. The entire variable domain, with the rest obtained from reference TRBV19 and TRBJ2-3, is as follows: DGGITQSPKYLFRKEGQNVTLSCEQNLNHDAMYWYRQDPGQGLRLIYYSQIVNDFQKGDIAEGYSVSREKKESFPLTVTSAQKNPTAFYLCASTPPGPSTDTQYFGPGTRLTVL.

The rearrangement uses TRBV19 and TRBJ1-1; D remains ambiguous. This CDR3 has 14 residues. The germline V gene encodes CDR1 LNHDA and CDR2 SQIVND (reference sequence). The V and J ends lost 3 bases and 1 base respectively, with 9 bases between them. The CDR3 sequence is CASSIGEQNTEAFF. CDR3 in DNA: TGTGCCAGTAGTATTGGTGAGCAGAACACTGAAGCTTTCTTT.

The chain carries TRBV6-5 and TRBJ1-2; TRBD1 is a possible D gene (5 bases). The germline V and J ends were trimmed by 5 bases and 8 bases, with 12 bases remaining between them. CDR3 length: 12 amino acids. Germline CDR1 reads MNHEY; CDR2 reads SVGAGI. CDR3 bases: TGTGCCAGCAGTCTGGGGGACGGAGGCTACACCTTC. Its protein is CASSLGDGGYTF.

The CDR3 reads CASSRQPDNEKLFF. CDR3 coding DNA: TGCGCCAGCAGCCGACAGCCAGATAATGAAAAACTGTTTTTT. V usage is TRBV5-1 and J usage is TRBJ1-4, with D perhaps matching TRBD1 (5 bases). Deletions cut 4 bases from V and 4 bases from J, with 11 bases between. CDR1 and CDR2 (germline): SGHRS, YFSETQ. The CDR3 has 14 amino acids. Based on the CDR3 plus reference TRBV5-1 and TRBJ1-4, the full variable domain is KAGVTQTPRYLIKTRGQQVTLSCSPISGHRSVSWYQQTPGQGLQFLFEYFSETQRNKGNFPGRFSGRQFSNSRSEMNVSTLELGDSALYLCASSRQPDNEKLFFGSGTQLSVL.

This chain uses TRBV21-1 with TRBJ1-1; the table's D call, TRBD1, has no DNA check behind it. TRBV21-1 is listed as a pseudogene. The CDR3 length is 16 residues. CDR3 loop: CASSKGKDTLNTEAFF. The CDR3 DNA follows: TGTGCCAGCAGCAAAGGGAAGGACACCTTGAACACTGAAGCTTTCTTT.

This chain uses TRBV10-3 with TRBJ2-5; 8 bases are shared with TRBD1. CDR1 is ENHRY and CDR2 is SYGVKD in the germline V gene. V was clipped by 4 bases and J by 7 bases; unmatched bases: 8. The CDR3 consists of 14 residues. The DNA for the CDR3 is TGTGCCATCAGTGTATCAGGGGGCCGTGCGACCCAGTACTTC. Translation: CAISVSGGRATQYF.

The rearrangement joins TRBV7-2 to TRBJ1-2; no definite D call. Germline CDR1 and CDR2: SGHTA and FQGNSA. V gave up 2 bases and J gave up 3 bases, with 4 bases separating them. This CDR3 is 12 amino acids long. This CDR3 is CASSLTHYGYTF. Written as DNA, the CDR3 is TGTGCCAGCAGCTTAACCCACTATGGCTACACCTTC.

The chain recombines TRBV29-1 with TRBJ2-5; D is undetermined. CDR3 length: 14 amino acids. Trimming removed 1 base from V and 5 bases from J, with 14 bases in between. CDR1 is SQVTM, CDR2 ANQGSEA, per germline. CDR3 in amino acids: CSVEAQASGETQYF. In DNA, the CDR3 is TGCAGCGTTGAAGCTCAGGCCTCTGGGGAGACCCAGTACTTC.

The genes are TRBV10-2 and TRBJ1-6; weak D call: TRBD1 (6 bases). The germline V gene encodes CDR1 WSHSY and CDR2 SAAADI. Trimming removed 7 bases from V and 7 bases from J, with 14 bases in between. This CDR3 region has 14 residues. The DNA of the CDR3 is TGCGCCAGCACTCTAGCAGGGGTAAATTCACCCCTCCACTTT. This sequence encodes CASTLAGVNSPLHF.

This CDR3 is CASSQDWDRAETQYF. The CDR3 DNA reads TGCGCCAGCAGCCAAGATTGGGACAGGGCCGAGACCCAGTACTTC. This chain uses TRBV4-1 with TRBJ2-5, with 9 bases identical to TRBD1. Germline V gene lookup returns CDR1 MGHRA and CDR2 YSYEKL. The CDR3 is 15 amino acids. V shed 0 bases and J 5 bases; nucleotides not matched to a gene: 4.

This sequence joins TRBV5-1 and TRBJ1-1; D gene unclear. CDR3 length: 14 amino acids. Trimming took off 5 bases at V and 1 base at J, with 12 bases between the two ends. Germline CDR1 SGHRS, CDR2 YFSETQ. CDR3 region: CASSLQDQNTEAFF. In DNA form, the CDR3 reads TGCGCCAGCAGTCTCCAGGATCAGAACACTGAAGCTTTCTTT.

The chain combines TRBV5-8 with TRBJ1-2; no clear D. Germline CDR1 reads SGHTS; CDR2 reads YDEGEE. This CDR3 region has 13 residues. V gave up 3 bases and J gave up 7 bases, with 13 bases separating them. The CDR3, as DNA: TGTGCCAGCAGCTCTACCTCTGAGGCTGGCTACACCTTC. Translated: CASSSTSEAGYTF.

The chain has TRBV7-2 and TRBJ2-2; 7 nucleotides match TRBD2. CDR1 is SGHTA, CDR2 FQGNSA, per germline. CDR3 length: 13 residues. V was pared by 4 bases and J by 8 bases, with 4 bases of the junction left unmatched. As DNA, the CDR3 is TGTGCCAGCAGCTCCCTTAGCGGGGGGGAGCTGTTTTTT. This gives the protein CASSSLSGGELFF.

The chain couples TRBV5-6 to TRBJ1-1; 7 bases agree with TRBD1. Looked up from germline, CDR1 is SGHDT and CDR2 is YYEEEE. The V and J ends lost 1 base and 3 bases, in that order; junction bases with no gene match: 0. This CDR3 region has 13 residues. The CDR3 DNA sequence: TGTGCCAGCAGCTTGACAGGGGACACTGAAGCTTTCTTT. Translating gives CASSLTGDTEAFF.